This T cell receptor beta chain comes out of a study of T cells in Graves' hyperthyroidism and ophthalmopathy. In the study overall: Peripheral blood was drawn at first diagnosis, prior to all treatment.

In this sample, this clonotype turned up many times. The antigen remains undetermined. The germline V gene encodes CDR1 SGHAT and CDR2 FQNNGV. The CDR3 length is 16 residues. The V and J ends lost 6 bases and 4 bases, in that order; junction bases with no gene match: 9. TCR beta CDR3 sequences were amplified from RNA transcripts. Initially, a first-round RT-PCR of the TCR CDR3 employed the HTBI primer set. TCRdb reanalysed the multiplex PCR reads using MiXCR and keeps one entry per CDR3 protein. The data hold about 280,000 distinct CDR3 sequences, with less than 30% observed a single time. Uncontrolled infection, other autoimmune disease, pregnancy or lactation disqualified patients from enrolment. Notes on the study in general: The majority of expanded thyroid clonotypes above 0.001 also appeared in blood. Ophthalmopathy was told apart from stable hyperthyroidism by a 13 V-J model.

This TCR derives from a man in his forties with Graves' hyperthyroidism that later progressed to Graves' ophthalmopathy. The source material was blood. The chain uses TRBV11-2 and TRBJ1-1; 12 bases line up with TRBD1. The CDR3 coding sequence is TGTGCCAGCAGTCGCTTGGGACAGGGGGCGTTCACTGAAGCTTTCTTT. Protein sequence: CASSRLGQGAFTEAFF.